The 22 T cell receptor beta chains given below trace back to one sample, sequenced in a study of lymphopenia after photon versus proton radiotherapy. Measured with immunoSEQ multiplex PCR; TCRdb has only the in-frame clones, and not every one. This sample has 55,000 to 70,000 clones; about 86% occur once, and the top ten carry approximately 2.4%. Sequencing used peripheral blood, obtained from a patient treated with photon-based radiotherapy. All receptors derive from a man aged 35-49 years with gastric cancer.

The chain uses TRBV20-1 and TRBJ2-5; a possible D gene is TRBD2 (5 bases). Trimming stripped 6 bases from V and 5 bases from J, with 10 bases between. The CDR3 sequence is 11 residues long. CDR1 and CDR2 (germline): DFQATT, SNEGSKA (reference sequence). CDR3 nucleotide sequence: TGCAGTGCAGGGCCGGGGGAGACCCAGTACTTC. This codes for CSAGPGETQYF.

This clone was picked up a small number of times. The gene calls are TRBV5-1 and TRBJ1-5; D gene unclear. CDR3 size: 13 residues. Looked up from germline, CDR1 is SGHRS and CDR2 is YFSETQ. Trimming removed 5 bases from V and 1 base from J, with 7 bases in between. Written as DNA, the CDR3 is TGCGCCAGCAGTGGTCAGAGCAATCAGCCCCAGCATTTT. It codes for CASSGQSNQPQHF. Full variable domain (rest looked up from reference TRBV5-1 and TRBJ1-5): KAGVTQTPRYLIKTRGQQVTLSCSPISGHRSVSWYQQTPGQGLQFLFEYFSETQRNKGNFPGRFSGRQFSNSRSEMNVSTLELGDSALYLCASSGQSNQPQHFGDGTRLSIL.

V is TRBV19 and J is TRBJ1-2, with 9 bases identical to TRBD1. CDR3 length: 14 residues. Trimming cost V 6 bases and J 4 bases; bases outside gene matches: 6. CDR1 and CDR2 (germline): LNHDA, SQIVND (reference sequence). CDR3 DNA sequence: TGTGCCAGTAGCTCTTTACAGGGGGCCTATGGCTACACCTTC. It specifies CASSSLQGAYGYTF.

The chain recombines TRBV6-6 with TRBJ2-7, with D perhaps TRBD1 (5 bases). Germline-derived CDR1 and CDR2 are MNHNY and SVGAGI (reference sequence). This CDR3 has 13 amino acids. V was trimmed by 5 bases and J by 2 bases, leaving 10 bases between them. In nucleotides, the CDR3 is TGTGCCAGCAGTCACGACAGACCCTACGAGCAGTACTTC. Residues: CASSHDRPYEQYF.

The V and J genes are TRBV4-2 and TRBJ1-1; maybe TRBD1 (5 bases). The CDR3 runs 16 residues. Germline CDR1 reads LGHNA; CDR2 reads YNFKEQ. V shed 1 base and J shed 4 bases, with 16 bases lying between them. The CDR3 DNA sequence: TGTGCCAGCAGCCAAGTTGAGGCGCAGGGAGTCACTGAAGCTTTCTTT. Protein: CASSQVEAQGVTEAFF.

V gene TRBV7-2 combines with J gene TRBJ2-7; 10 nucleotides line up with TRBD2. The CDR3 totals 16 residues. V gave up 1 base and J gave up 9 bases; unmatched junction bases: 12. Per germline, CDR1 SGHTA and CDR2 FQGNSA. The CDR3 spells CASSLDGSGGDLRQYF. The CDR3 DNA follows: TGTGCCAGCAGCTTAGATGGCAGCGGGGGGGATCTGAGGCAGTACTTC.

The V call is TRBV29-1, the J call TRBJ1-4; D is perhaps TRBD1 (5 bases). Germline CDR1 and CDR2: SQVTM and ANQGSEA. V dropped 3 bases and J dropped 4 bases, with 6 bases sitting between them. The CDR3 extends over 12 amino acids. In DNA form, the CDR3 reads TGCAGCGTTGAGACAGTTAATGAAAAACTGTTTTTT. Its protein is CSVETVNEKLFF.

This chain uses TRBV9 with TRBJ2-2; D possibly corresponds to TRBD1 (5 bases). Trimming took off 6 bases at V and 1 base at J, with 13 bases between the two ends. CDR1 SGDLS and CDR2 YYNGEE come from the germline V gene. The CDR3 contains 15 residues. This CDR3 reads CASTLRQGNTGELFF. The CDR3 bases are TGTGCCAGCACCCTGAGGCAGGGGAACACCGGGGAGCTGTTTTTT. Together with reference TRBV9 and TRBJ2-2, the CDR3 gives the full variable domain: DSGVTQTPKHLITATGQRVTLRCSPRSGDLSVYWYQQSLDQGLQFLIQYYNGEERAKGNILERFSAQQFPDLHSELNLSSLELGDSALYFCASTLRQGNTGELFFGEGSRLTVL.

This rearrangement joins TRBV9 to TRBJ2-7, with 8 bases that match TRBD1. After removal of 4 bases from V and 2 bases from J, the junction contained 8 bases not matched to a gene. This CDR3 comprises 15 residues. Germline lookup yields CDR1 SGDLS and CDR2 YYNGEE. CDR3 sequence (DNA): TGTGCCAGCAGCACCGGCGGACAGGGAGCCTACGAGCAGTACTTC. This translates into CASSTGGQGAYEQYF. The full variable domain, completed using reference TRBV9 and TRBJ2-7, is DSGVTQTPKHLITATGQRVTLRCSPRSGDLSVYWYQQSLDQGLQFLIQYYNGEERAKGNILERFSAQQFPDLHSELNLSSLELGDSALYFCASSTGGQGAYEQYFGPGTRLTVT.

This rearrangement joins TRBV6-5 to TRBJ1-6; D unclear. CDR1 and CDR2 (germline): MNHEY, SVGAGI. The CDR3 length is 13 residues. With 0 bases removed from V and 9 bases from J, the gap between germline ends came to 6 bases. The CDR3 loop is CASSYSTVSPLHF. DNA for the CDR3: TGTGCCAGCAGTTACTCGACTGTTTCACCCCTCCACTTT.

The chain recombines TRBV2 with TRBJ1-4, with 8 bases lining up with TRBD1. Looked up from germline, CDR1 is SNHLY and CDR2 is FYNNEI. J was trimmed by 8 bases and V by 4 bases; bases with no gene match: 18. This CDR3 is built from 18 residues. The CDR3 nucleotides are TGTGCCAGCAGTGGGGGGAGCGGACAGGGAGTTCCAGGGGAAAAACTGTTTTTT. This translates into CASSGGSGQGVPGEKLFF.

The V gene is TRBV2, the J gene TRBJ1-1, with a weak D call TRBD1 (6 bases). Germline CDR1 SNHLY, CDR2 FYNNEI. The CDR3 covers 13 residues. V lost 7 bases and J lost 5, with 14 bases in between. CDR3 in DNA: TGTGCCAGCAATTACAGGGTCGGTACTGAAGCTTTCTTT. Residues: CASNYRVGTEAFF. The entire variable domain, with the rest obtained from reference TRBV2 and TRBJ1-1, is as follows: EPEVTQTPSHQVTQMGQEVILRCVPISNHLYFYWYRQILGQKVEFLVSFYNNEISEKSEIFDDQFSVERPDGSNFTLKIRSTKLEDSAMYFCASNYRVGTEAFFGQGTRLTVV.

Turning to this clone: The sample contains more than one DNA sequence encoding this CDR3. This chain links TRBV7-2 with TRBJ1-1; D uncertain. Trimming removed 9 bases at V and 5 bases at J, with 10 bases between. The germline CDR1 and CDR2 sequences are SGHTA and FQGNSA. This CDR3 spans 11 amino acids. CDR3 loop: CASGRGTEAFF. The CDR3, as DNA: TGTGCCAGTGGTCGAGGGACTGAAGCTTTCTTT.

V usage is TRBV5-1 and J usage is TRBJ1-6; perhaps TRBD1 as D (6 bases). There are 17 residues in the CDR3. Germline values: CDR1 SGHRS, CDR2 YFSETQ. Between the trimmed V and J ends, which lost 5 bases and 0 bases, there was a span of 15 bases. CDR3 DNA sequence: TGCGCCAGCAGGACTGGACAGACAAGCTCCTATAATTCACCCCTCCACTTT. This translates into CASRTGQTSSYNSPLHF.

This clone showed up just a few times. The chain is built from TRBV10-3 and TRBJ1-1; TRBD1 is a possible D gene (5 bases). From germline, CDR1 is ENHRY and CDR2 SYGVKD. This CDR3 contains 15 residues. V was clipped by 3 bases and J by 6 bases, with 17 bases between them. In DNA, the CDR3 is TGTGCCATCAGTGACTCTTCAGGGAAGGGCGCTGAAGCTTTCTTT. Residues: CAISDSSGKGAEAFF.

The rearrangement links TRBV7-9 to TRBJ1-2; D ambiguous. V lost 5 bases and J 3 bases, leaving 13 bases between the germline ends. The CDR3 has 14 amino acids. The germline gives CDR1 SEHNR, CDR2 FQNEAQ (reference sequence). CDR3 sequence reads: CASSPASGYYGYTF. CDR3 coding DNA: TGTGCCAGCAGCCCCGCCTCGGGCTACTATGGCTACACCTTC.

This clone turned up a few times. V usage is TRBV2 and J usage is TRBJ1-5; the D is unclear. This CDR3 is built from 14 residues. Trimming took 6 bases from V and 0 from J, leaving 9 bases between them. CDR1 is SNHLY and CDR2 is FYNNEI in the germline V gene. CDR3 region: CASRGTNSNQPQHF. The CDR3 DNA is TGTGCCAGCAGGGGAACTAATAGCAATCAGCCCCAGCATTTT.

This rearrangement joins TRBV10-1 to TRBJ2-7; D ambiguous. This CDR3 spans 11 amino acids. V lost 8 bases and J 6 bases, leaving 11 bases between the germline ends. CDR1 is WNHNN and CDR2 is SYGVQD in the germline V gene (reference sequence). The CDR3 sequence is CASLRWPEQYF. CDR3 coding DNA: TGCGCCAGCCTCCGGTGGCCCGAGCAGTACTTC.

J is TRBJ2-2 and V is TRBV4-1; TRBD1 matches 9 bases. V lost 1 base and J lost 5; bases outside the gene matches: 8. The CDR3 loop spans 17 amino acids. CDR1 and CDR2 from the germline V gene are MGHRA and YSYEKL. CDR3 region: CASSQVEQGARTGELFF. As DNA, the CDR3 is TGCGCCAGCAGCCAAGTTGAACAGGGGGCTCGGACCGGGGAGCTGTTTTTT.

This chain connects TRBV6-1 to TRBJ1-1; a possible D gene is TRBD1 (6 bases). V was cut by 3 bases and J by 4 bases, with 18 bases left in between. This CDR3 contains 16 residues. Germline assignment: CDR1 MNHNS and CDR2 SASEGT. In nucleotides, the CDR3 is TGTGCCAGCAGTGAGTCGGGGGGCGGACTTGGCACTGAAGCTTTCTTT. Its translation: CASSESGGGLGTEAFF.

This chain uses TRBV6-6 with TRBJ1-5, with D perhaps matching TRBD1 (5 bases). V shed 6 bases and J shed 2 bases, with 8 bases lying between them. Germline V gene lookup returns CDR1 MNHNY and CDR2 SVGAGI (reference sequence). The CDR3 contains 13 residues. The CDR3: CASRRDGNQPQHF. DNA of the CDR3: TGTGCCAGCAGACGGGACGGCAATCAGCCCCAGCATTTT.

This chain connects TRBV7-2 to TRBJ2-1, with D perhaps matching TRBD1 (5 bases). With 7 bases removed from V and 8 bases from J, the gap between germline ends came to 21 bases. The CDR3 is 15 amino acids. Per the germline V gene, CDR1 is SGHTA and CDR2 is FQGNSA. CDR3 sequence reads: CASNPRGNPGDEQFF. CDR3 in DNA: TGTGCCAGCAACCCTAGGGGCAACCCTGGCGATGAGCAGTTCTTC.